This T cell receptor (beta chain) was captured in a study of T cells after posttransplantation cyclophosphamide. Regarding the study as a whole: Donor CD8+ memory clones often dominated recipient blood repertoires at later times. Recipient CMV seropositivity and CMV reactivation strongly tracked TRB clonality. Skin or GI-infiltrating T cells shared few TRB sequences with blood.

The naive gate required viable CD3+CD4+ or CD3+CD8+ cells with CCR7+CD45RA+CD45RO-CD95-CD27+CD28+ phenotype. On the day of bone marrow donation, the related graft donor provided peripheral blood. The junction had 4 bases not matched to a gene; V was cut back by 0 bases and J by 0 bases. This CDR3 is 16 amino acids long. Germline loops: CDR1 SGHRS, CDR2 YFSETQ. Measured with immunoSEQ multiplex PCR; TCRdb has only the in-frame clones, and not every one. The table records under 40,000 clones, about 91% of them present only once. For this clone: Its specificity is not known.

Source material: naive CD4+ T cells sorted from blood. The receptor was isolated from a young man in good health and a related stem cell transplant donor. This chain links TRBV5-1 with TRBJ1-1; 8 bases are a match to TRBD1. The CDR3 nucleotides are TGCGCCAGCAGCTTGGCAACACAGGGGGTGAACACTGAAGCTTTCTTT. It yields the protein CASSLATQGVNTEAFF.